A single sample gave rise to the 20 T cell receptor beta chains below, sequenced in a study of vaccination and CD4 T cells after COVID-19. No antigen has been assigned to these receptors. The Oncomine TCR Beta short-read assay sequenced DNA from cultured CD4+ T cells. TCRdb fed the PCR reads into MiXCR, producing one record per CDR3 protein. The table has 14,000 or so distinct CDR3 sequences, around 30% seen once. Sample treatment: roughly 11-day PBMC culture with coronavirus spike peptide pools or control peptides (ViraFEST assay). Sequencing was done on a sample of cultured CD4+ T cells from blood. The origin of the receptors is a human donor with COVID-19.

The chain is built from TRBV19 and TRBJ1-2; no clear D gene. Looked up from germline, CDR1 is LNHDA and CDR2 is SQIVND (reference sequence). The V end was cut by 4 bases, the J end by 6 bases, with 15 bases between. The CDR3 totals 14 residues. DNA for the CDR3: TGTGCCAGTAGTACAGATCCGCAGATAAATGGCTACACCTTC. Amino acid sequence: CASSTDPQINGYTF.

In regard to this clonotype: A single base separates this from a much larger clone, so it may be a read error. The chain uses TRBV24-1 and TRBJ2-6, with a possible D match to TRBD1 (6 bases). Per the germline V gene, CDR1 is KGHDR and CDR2 is SFDVKD. The CDR3 loop spans 16 amino acids. The CDR3 DNA sequence: TGTGCCACCCGCAGGGGCTCTACCACTGGGGCCAACGTCCCGACTTTC. This sequence encodes CATRRGSTTGANVPTF.

The gene calls are TRBV5-8 and TRBJ2-7; D remains ambiguous. The CDR3 totals 16 residues. CDR1 is SGHTS and CDR2 is YDEGEE in the germline V gene. The V end was cut by 1 base, the J end by 4 bases, with 18 bases between. CDR3 in DNA: TGTGCCAGCAGCTTGTTTTTGGGTCCTAGTGGGTACGAGCAGTACTTC. Translating gives CASSLFLGPSGYEQYF.

This clonotype showed up just a few times. V is TRBV19 and J is TRBJ1-6, with TRBD1 matching over 8 bases. The CDR3 totals 15 residues. J was trimmed by 2 bases and V by 6 bases; bases with no gene match: 3. The V gene's germline CDR1 is LNHDA and CDR2 SQIVND (reference sequence). The CDR3 coding sequence is TGTGCCAGTAGAAAGGACAGGGCCTATAATTCACCCCTCCACTTT. Amino acid sequence: CASRKDRAYNSPLHF. The full variable domain, rest sourced from reference TRBV19 and TRBJ1-6, is DGGITQSPKYLFRKEGQNVTLSCEQNLNHDAMYWYRQDPGQGLRLIYYSQIVNDFQKGDIAEGYSVSREKKESFPLTVTSAQKNPTAFYLCASRKDRAYNSPLHFGNGTRLTVT.

V is TRBV30 and J is TRBJ1-5, with D possibly being TRBD1 (6 bases). The CDR3 sequence is 15 residues long. Trimming shortened V by 1 base and J by 1 base, and 11 bases separated the two germline ends. Germline V gene sequence: CDR1 GTSNPN, CDR2 SVGIG (reference sequence). For the CDR3, the DNA is TGTGCCTGGAGTGATTCGGGGGGCAGCAATCAGCCCCAGCATTTT. Translating gives CAWSDSGGSNQPQHF.

The J gene is TRBJ1-1, the V gene TRBV28; D remains unclear. The V gene's germline CDR1 is MDHEN and CDR2 SYDVKM. CDR3 size: 13 residues. Trimming took off 5 bases at V and 6 bases at J, with 13 bases between the two ends. The CDR3 loop reads CASSTPVTAEAFF. The CDR3, as DNA: TGTGCCAGCAGTACCCCGGTAACAGCTGAAGCTTTCTTT.

This chain uses TRBV6-5 with TRBJ2-7, with D uncertain. Trimming pared 0 bases from V and 0 bases from J, leaving 3 bases between. Germline V gives CDR1 MNHEY, CDR2 SVGAGI. The length of the CDR3 is 13 residues. The CDR3 bases are TGTGCCAGCAGTTACTCGCCCTCCTACGAGCAGTACTTC. It yields the protein CASSYSPSYEQYF.

The chain joins TRBV7-2 to TRBJ1-4; 11 bases fit TRBD1. The CDR3 covers 12 residues. The trim removed 10 bases at V and 7 bases at J, leaving 2 bases unmatched. The germline V gene has CDR1 SGHTA and CDR2 FQGNSA. The CDR3 DNA reads TGTGCCACCGGGACAGGGGGTGAAAAACTGTTTTTT. It yields the protein CATGTGGEKLFF.

DNA of the CDR3: TGTGCCAGCAGCCTGGGCCCAGAGGAAAAACTGTTTTTT. As protein: CASSLGPEEKLFF. V is TRBV11-3 and J is TRBJ1-4; no reliable D call. The CDR3 sequence is 13 residues long. Germline CDR1 reads SGHNT; CDR2 reads YENEEA. The V gene lost 5 bases and the J gene lost 8 bases, with 12 bases spanning the gap.

V gene TRBV5-6 combines with J gene TRBJ2-3; TRBD2 matches at 8 bases. Germline values: CDR1 SGHDT, CDR2 YYEEEE. The CDR3 is 16 amino acids. Losses at the gene ends were 0 bases for V and 5 bases for J; bases not matched to a gene: 8. In DNA, the CDR3 is TGTGCCAGCAGCTTGGTCGGGGGGGCCGGTGGAGATACGCAGTATTTT. Its protein product is CASSLVGGAGGDTQYF.

This clonotype has only a few counts. The genes are TRBV6-1 and TRBJ2-5, with 9 bases matching TRBD2. Germline V gives CDR1 MNHNS, CDR2 SASEGT. The CDR3 runs 13 residues. V gave up 8 bases and J gave up 2 bases; unmatched junction bases: 3. The CDR3 nucleotides read TGTGCCAGCGGGCGGGGGGGGCAAGAGACCCAGTACTTC. Protein sequence: CASGRGGQETQYF.

This sequence joins TRBV20-1 and TRBJ2-4, with 8 nucleotides matching TRBD1. V lost 6 bases and J lost 9; bases outside the gene matches: 16. This CDR3 spans 15 amino acids. Germline CDR1 is DFQATT and CDR2 is SNEGSKA (reference sequence). CDR3 sequence (DNA): TGCAGTGCCCCCCCCAGTCAGGGGGCCGCTAGCATTCAGTACTTC. Its protein is CSAPPSQGAASIQYF.

This clonotype was counted only a few times. The genes are TRBV6-1 and TRBJ2-1, with 10 positions matching TRBD2. The CDR3 covers 17 residues. CDR1 is MNHNS and CDR2 is SASEGT in the germline V gene. V gave up 5 bases and J gave up 5 bases; unmatched junction bases: 12. The CDR3 DNA sequence: TGTGCCAGCAGTAGTGGGTTACTAGCGGGGATGAACAATGAGCAGTTCTTC. Translation: CASSSGLLAGMNNEQFF.

As for this clonotype: One junction end disagrees with the germline gene, perhaps due to a read error. The chain carries TRBV7-7 and TRBJ2-5; D is possibly TRBD2 (5 bases). The CDR3 covers 13 residues. In germline, CDR1 is SSHAT, CDR2 FNYEAQ (reference sequence). The CDR3 nucleotides read TGTGCTAGCAGCTCGGGGTTCAAAGAGACCCAGTACTTC. It yields the protein CASSSGFKETQYF.

This clonotype was seen only a few times. The chain joins TRBV5-5 to TRBJ1-1; D might be TRBD1 (6 bases). Trimming removed 1 base at V and 2 bases at J, with 12 bases between. The CDR3 contains 15 residues. Germline V gene data show CDR1 as SGHKS and CDR2 as YYEKEE (reference sequence). Here the CDR3 reads CASSLRGALNTEAFF. The CDR3 region has the DNA TGTGCCAGCAGCTTGCGGGGGGCTCTAAACACTGAAGCTTTCTTT.

The chain joins TRBV7-8 to TRBJ2-1; TRBD1 aligns across 7 bases. Trimming took 5 bases from V and 9 from J; bases not matched to a gene: 10. CDR3 size: 14 residues. Per germline, CDR1 SGHVS and CDR2 FQNEAQ. The CDR3 DNA sequence: TGTGCCAGCAGCCGATCCGACAGGGAGACTGAGCAGTTCTTC. Its protein is CASSRSDRETEQFF.

This clonotype has only a few counts. The chain links TRBV11-2 to TRBJ2-3; a weak D match, TRBD2 (6 bases). This CDR3 comprises 15 residues. Germline CDR1 is SGHAT and CDR2 is FQNNGV. Trimming pared 1 base from V and 0 bases from J, leaving 8 bases between. Here the CDR3 DNA reads TGTGCCAGCAGCTTAGGGGCGGGGAGCACAGATACGCAGTATTTT. Translating gives CASSLGAGSTDTQYF. Combining the CDR3 with reference TRBV11-2 and TRBJ2-3 gives the whole variable domain EAGVAQSPRYKIIEKRQSVAFWCNPISGHATLYWYQQILGQGPKLLIQFQNNGVVDDSQLPKDRFSAERLKGVDSTLKIQPAKLEDSAVYLCASSLGAGSTDTQYFGPGTRLTVL.

CDR3 region: CASSLTTANYGYTF. CDR3 nucleotides: TGTGCCAGCAGTCTGACGACAGCTAACTATGGCTACACCTTC. The chain couples TRBV12-3 or TRBV12-4 to TRBJ1-2; D is possibly TRBD1 (5 bases). The CDR3 is made up of 14 amino acids. Trimming took off 5 bases at V and 0 bases at J, with 10 bases between the two ends.

In this sample, this clonotype turned up a few times. The rearrangement joins TRBV25-1 to TRBJ1-4; D is undetermined. Germline CDR1 is MGHDK and CDR2 is SYGVNS. V was pared by 1 base and J by 8 bases, with 8 bases between. There are 13 residues in the CDR3. The CDR3 region is CASSEWRGEKLFF. In DNA form, the CDR3 reads TGTGCCAGCAGTGAATGGCGTGGAGAAAAACTGTTTTTT. The variable domain in full, completed from reference TRBV25-1 and TRBJ1-4, reads EADIYQTPRYLVIGTGKKITLECSQTMGHDKMYWYQQDPGMELHLIHYSYGVNSTEKGDLSSESTVSRIRTEHFPLTLESARPSHTSQYLCASSEWRGEKLFFGSGTQLSVL.

This chain uses TRBV2 with TRBJ2-3, with unresolved D. Germline loops: CDR1 SNHLY, CDR2 FYNNEI. The CDR3 covers 12 residues. Trimming shortened V by 5 bases and J by 11 bases, and 14 bases separated the two germline ends. The CDR3 reads CASSFQLEMQYF. CDR3 nucleotides: TGTGCCAGCAGTTTTCAGCTAGAGATGCAGTATTTT. The variable domain in full, completed from reference TRBV2 and TRBJ2-3, reads EPEVTQTPSHQVTQMGQEVILRCVPISNHLYFYWYRQILGQKVEFLVSFYNNEISEKSEIFDDQFSVERPDGSNFTLKIRSTKLEDSAMYFCASSFQLEMQYFGPGTRLTVL.